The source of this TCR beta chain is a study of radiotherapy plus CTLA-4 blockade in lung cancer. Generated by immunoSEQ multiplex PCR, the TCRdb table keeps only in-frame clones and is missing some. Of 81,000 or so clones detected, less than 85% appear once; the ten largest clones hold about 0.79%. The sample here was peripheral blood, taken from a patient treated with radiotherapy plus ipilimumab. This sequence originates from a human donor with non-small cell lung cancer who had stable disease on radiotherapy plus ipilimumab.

The CDR3 sequence is CASSQVGWEYEQYF. The CDR3 nucleotides are TGTGCCAGCAGTCAGGTGGGGTGGGAGTACGAGCAGTACTTC. The chain employs TRBV28 and TRBJ2-7, with D possibly matching TRBD2 (5 bases). Looked up from germline, CDR1 is MDHEN and CDR2 is SYDVKM. Between the trimmed V and J ends, which lost 5 bases and 4 bases, there was a span of 15 bases. The CDR3 contains 14 residues.